Each of the 3 T cell receptor beta chains below was sequenced from the same sample in a study of CD8 T cells in Susac syndrome. When the RNA was reverse transcribed, random hexamers were used with an input of roughly 0.45 to 1 ug. TCRdb called the immunoSEQ multiplex PCR reads again in MiXCR, with one record for every CDR3 protein. The sample carries 400,000 to 550,000 distinct CDR3 sequences, 85% recorded once. What was sequenced was CD8+ T cells from PBMCs. The receptors shown here come from a human donor with multiple sclerosis.

This clonotype is a singleton in its sample. The chain couples TRBV5-4 to TRBJ2-6; 9 bases match TRBD2. The CDR3 has 18 amino acids. Germline CDR1 reads SGHNT; CDR2 reads YYREEE (reference sequence). V dropped 1 base and J dropped 2; count of bases not matched to a gene: 7. The CDR3: CASSLLASGMTGANVLTF. Written as DNA, the CDR3 is TGTGCCAGCAGCTTGTTGGCTAGCGGGATGACTGGGGCCAACGTCCTGACTTTC. The complete variable domain, with remaining parts taken from reference TRBV5-4 and TRBJ2-6, reads ETGVTQSPTHLIKTRGQQVTLRCSSQSGHNTVSWYQQALGQGPQFIFQYYREEENGRGNFPPRFSGLQFPNYSSELNVNALELDDSALYLCASSLLASGMTGANVLTFGAGSRLTVL.

CDR3 sequence reads: CASSLESNQPQHF. The CDR3 nucleotides read TGTGCCAGCAGCTTGGAGAGCAATCAGCCCCAGCATTTT. The chain uses TRBV7-9 and TRBJ1-5; D is ambiguous. Trimming pared 3 bases from V and 1 base from J, leaving 4 bases between. The CDR3 totals 13 residues. Germline-derived CDR1 and CDR2 are SEHNR and FQNEAQ (reference sequence).

The chain recombines TRBV21-1 with TRBJ2-7; the D call of TRBD1 is as the table states it, not checked on the DNA. TRBV21-1 is marked as a pseudogene. This CDR3 contains 16 residues. CDR3 coding DNA: TGTGCCAGCAGCAAAAATTTACAGGGTCATTCGTACGAGCAGTACTTC. Its translation is CASSKNLQGHSYEQYF.